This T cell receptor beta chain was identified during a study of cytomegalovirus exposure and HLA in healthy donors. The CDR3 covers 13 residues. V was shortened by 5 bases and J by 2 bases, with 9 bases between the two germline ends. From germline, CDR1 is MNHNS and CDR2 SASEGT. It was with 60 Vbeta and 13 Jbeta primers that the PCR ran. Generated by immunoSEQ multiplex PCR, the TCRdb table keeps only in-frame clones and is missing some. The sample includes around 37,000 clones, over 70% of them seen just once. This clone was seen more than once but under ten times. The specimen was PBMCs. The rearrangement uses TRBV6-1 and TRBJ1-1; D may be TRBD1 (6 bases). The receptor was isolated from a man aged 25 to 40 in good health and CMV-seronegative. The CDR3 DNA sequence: TGTGCCAGCAGTCCCAGGGGAAACACTGAAGCTTTCTTT. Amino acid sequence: CASSPRGNTEAFF.